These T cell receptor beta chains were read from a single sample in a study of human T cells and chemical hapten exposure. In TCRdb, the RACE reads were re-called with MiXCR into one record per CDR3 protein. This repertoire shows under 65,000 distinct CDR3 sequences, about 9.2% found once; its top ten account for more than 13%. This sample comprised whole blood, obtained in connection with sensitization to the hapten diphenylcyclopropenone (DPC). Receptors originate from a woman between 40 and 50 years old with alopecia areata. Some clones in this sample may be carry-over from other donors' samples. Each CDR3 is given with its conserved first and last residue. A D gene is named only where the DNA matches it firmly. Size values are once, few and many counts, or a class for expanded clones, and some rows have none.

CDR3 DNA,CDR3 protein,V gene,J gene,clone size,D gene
TGTGCCAGCTCACCACCGGGGGGGAGCGATGAGCAGTTCTTC,CASSPPGGSDEQFF,TRBV18,TRBJ2-1,many,TRBD2
TGTGCCAGCAGCGTAGTTGGCGGGGGGGCAACAGATACGCAGTATTTT,CASSVVGGGATDTQYF,TRBV9,TRBJ2-3,few,TRBD2
TGTGCCTGGAATGGAGGGAGACAGGGGAAGAGAAATGAGCAGTTCTTC,CAWNGGRQGKRNEQFF,TRBV30,TRBJ2-1,few,TRBD1
TGCAGTGCCCAACGGGAGGTTCCGGGCAATGAGCAGTTCTTC,CSAQREVPGNEQFF,TRBV20-1,TRBJ2-1,many,TRBD2
TGTGCCAGCAGCCAAACGGCGGCCAATTCACCCCTCCACTTT,CASSQTAANSPLHF,TRBV7-3,TRBJ1-6,few,.
TGTGCCAGCAGTCCCCTCCCGGCTAGCGGGGGGGGGATAGATACGCAGTATTTT,CASSPLPASGGGIDTQYF,TRBV28,TRBJ2-3,many,TRBD2
TGTGCCAGCAGTTACGCCCACCCGCGGGGAGGCGAGCAGTACTTC,CASSYAHPRGGEQYF,TRBV6-5,TRBJ2-7,.,.
TGTGCCAGTAGTATCGGGGACATGAACACTGAAGCTTTCTTT,CASSIGDMNTEAFF,TRBV19,TRBJ1-1,few,.
TGTGCCAGCAGTTTAGAAGGGCACGACTACGAGCAGTACTTC,CASSLEGHDYEQYF,TRBV12-3/TRBV12-4,TRBJ2-7,many,.
TGCAGTGCTAGGTTCGCAGATACGCAGTATTTT,CSARFADTQYF,TRBV20-1,TRBJ2-3,many,.
TGTGCCAGCAGCACGACTAGCGGGGGCCCCAATGAGCAGTTCTTC,CASSTTSGGPNEQFF,TRBV5-4,TRBJ2-1,.,TRBD2
TGTGCCAGCAGCCCCAGTATCACCGGGGAGCTGTTTTTT,CASSPSITGELFF,TRBV9,TRBJ2-2,.,.
TGTGCCAGCAGGAAAGGGGGGTATCAGCCCCAGCATTTT,CASRKGGYQPQHF,TRBV12-3/TRBV12-4,TRBJ1-5,many,.
TGTGCCAGCAGCTTATCTAGCGGGGGGGCCAAAAACATTCAGTACTTC,CASSLSSGGAKNIQYF,TRBV7-6,TRBJ2-4,many,TRBD2
TGTGCCAGCAGTGAAAATCCCGGGAGTGGCAATGAGCAGTTCTTC,CASSENPGSGNEQFF,TRBV6-1,TRBJ2-1,many,.
TGTGCCATCAGCGAACCCTCCCAGCGGGGGGGCCGACAGACCCAGTACTTC,CAISEPSQRGGRQTQYF,TRBV10-3,TRBJ2-5,few,TRBD2
TGTGCCAGCAGCAAGGGGACAGGAATATGGTACCTGACAAGCAATCAGCCCCAGCATTTT,CASSKGTGIWYLTSNQPQHF,TRBV21-1,TRBJ1-5,many,.
TGTGCCAGTAGTATGCTCACCGGGGAGCTGTTTTTT,CASSMLTGELFF,TRBV19,TRBJ2-2,.,.
TGTGCCAGCATCTTAGTATGGGTGGCCCAAGAGACCCAGTACTTC,CASILVWVAQETQYF,TRBV7-6,TRBJ2-5,.,.
TGTGCCAGCAGCTCGGGCAGCGATGAAAAACTGTTTTTT,CASSSGSDEKLFF,TRBV11-1,TRBJ1-4,many,.
TGCAGCGTTGATCAGATCGGGGGTATGGACTTC,CSVDQIGGMDF,TRBV29-1,TRBJ2-5,many,.
TGTGCCAGCAGCAAAGCGCTTTGGGCGAATTCACCCCTCCACTTT,CASSKALWANSPLHF,TRBV21-1,TRBJ1-6,.,.
TGTGCCAGCAGCGTAATTCGAGGGGCAGGGGCCAACGTCCTGACTTTC,CASSVIRGAGANVLTF,TRBV9,TRBJ2-6,many,.
TGCAGTGCTAGAGTGGAGGGGTCAGAAACTGAAGCTTTCTTT,CSARVEGSETEAFF,TRBV20-1,TRBJ1-1,many,.
TGTGCCAGCAGTTCCAGACGGGGTAATGAAAAACTGTTTTTT,CASSSRRGNEKLFF,TRBV3-1,TRBJ1-4,.,.
TGCAGTGCTAGTCCTGGAGCGGGGGGCCCCTACGAGCAGTACTTC,CSASPGAGGPYEQYF,TRBV20-1,TRBJ2-7,many,TRBD2
TGTGCCAGCAGCTTATTTGTCGGGAGCGTGGAGCTGTTTTTT,CASSLFVGSVELFF,TRBV7-6,TRBJ2-2,.,.
TGTGCCAGCAGTTACTCGGGGGGCAGAGGCAATCAGCCCCAGCATTTT,CASSYSGGRGNQPQHF,TRBV6-6,TRBJ1-5,.,.
TGTGCCAGCAGTGACTCGATGACTTACAGGAGCTCCTACGAGCAGTACTTC,CASSDSMTYRSSYEQYF,TRBV6-4,TRBJ2-7,.,.
TGCAGTGCTAGGGGACAGAGAGAGAACAATGAGCAGTTCTTC,CSARGQRENNEQFF,TRBV20-1,TRBJ2-1,many,TRBD1
TGCAGTGGCGGGAAAACCGGGACTAGCGGCACAGATACGCAGTATTTT,CSGGKTGTSGTDTQYF,TRBV20-1,TRBJ2-3,many,TRBD2
TGTGCCAGCGGCTTGAGCAGCGGGGGGGCTAATGAGCAGTTCTTC,CASGLSSGGANEQFF,TRBV12-3/TRBV12-4,TRBJ2-1,few,TRBD2
TGTGCCATCAGTGAGGACAGGAGGGGGGATCAGCCCCAGCATTTT,CAISEDRRGDQPQHF,TRBV10-3,TRBJ1-5,many,.
TGTGCCAGCAGTTTTGACAGGCCTCAAGGGCAGTACTTC,CASSFDRPQGQYF,TRBV28,TRBJ2-7,few,.
TGTGCCAGCGGGCGGTACGATGAGCAGTTCTTC,CASGRYDEQFF,TRBV6-1,TRBJ2-1,many,.